This TCR beta chain emerged from a study of cytomegalovirus exposure and HLA in healthy donors. PCR was performed using 60 Vbeta and 13 Jbeta primers. Clones were read by immunoSEQ multiplex PCR, and TCRdb kept only the in-frame ones, dropping some. The sample records about 92,000 clones, approximately 85% being singletons. The V gene end was trimmed by 2 bases and the J gene end by 0 bases; junction bases not matched to a gene: 0. Germline lookup yields CDR1 SGHTS and CDR2 YDEGEE. This CDR3 comprises 14 residues. This sequence originates from a woman younger than 35 in good health and CMV-seropositive. The chain is built from TRBV5-8 and TRBJ1-1; 8 bases line up with TRBD1. The specimen sequenced was PBMCs. In DNA form, the CDR3 reads TGTGCCAGCAGCTTCAGGGGGCTGAACACTGAAGCTTTCTTT. It yields the protein CASSFRGLNTEAFF.